One sample yielded the 12 T cell receptor beta chains listed below, sequenced in a study of blood T cell repertoires in COVID-19 (dated by TCRdb to 2020 to 2021). The method behind the library was the immunoSEQ multiplex PCR assay. This immuneACCESS table, as held by TCRdb, lists in-frame sequences with V and J called but not all clones. Of the missing ones, under half trace to an unresolved V gene in checked studies; the others have no known cause. The sample yields 140,000 to 150,000 clones; around 84% were counted once. About 5.8% of the sample belongs to the ten largest clones. Sequenced input: PBMCs or T cells enriched from blood (not recorded which). The receptors stem from a woman aged 45-59 years who had been exposed to COVID-19.

This sequence joins TRBV6-6 and TRBJ2-1; possibly TRBD2 for D (6 bases). The length of the CDR3 is 15 residues. Germline V lookup: CDR1 MNHNY, CDR2 SVGAGI (reference sequence). Trimming took 5 bases from V and 6 from J, leaving 17 bases between them. CDR3 region: CASSIGTRQTNEQFF. CDR3 nucleotides: TGTGCCAGCAGTATCGGGACTCGACAAACCAATGAGCAGTTCTTC.

Of note for this clone: This sample includes further DNA sequences coding for the same CDR3. The rearrangement links TRBV7-2 to TRBJ2-3; 8 bases are a match to TRBD1. CDR1 and CDR2 (germline): SGHTA, FQGNSA. CDR3 length equals 14 residues. With V trimmed by 5 bases and J by 4 bases, 5 bases remained unmatched. CDR3 sequence: CASSRDRGADTQYF. For the CDR3, the DNA is TGTGCCAGCAGCCGCGACAGGGGTGCAGATACGCAGTATTTT.

This clone came up a few times. J is TRBJ1-1 and V is TRBV6-5; possibly TRBD1 for D (5 bases). V gave up 6 bases and J gave up 1 base, with 12 bases separating them. Germline V gene lookup returns CDR1 MNHEY and CDR2 SVGAGI. The CDR3 sequence is 14 residues long. CDR3 DNA sequence: TGTGCCAGCAGCCAGCCGACAGAGAACACTGAAGCTTTCTTT. Translating gives CASSQPTENTEAFF.

The chain links TRBV2 to TRBJ2-2, with D perhaps TRBD1 (6 bases). The V and J ends lost 8 bases and 6 bases respectively, with 16 bases between them. This CDR3 region has 14 residues. Germline V gives CDR1 SNHLY, CDR2 FYNNEI. The CDR3 coding sequence is TGTGCCAGCGAGACGGCAGGGGTTGCCGGGGAGCTGTTTTTT. Its protein product is CASETAGVAGELFF.

The V and J genes are TRBV24-1 and TRBJ2-2, with 7 bases fitting TRBD2. From germline, CDR1 is KGHDR and CDR2 SFDVKD. There are 14 residues in the CDR3. Trimming at V came to 4 bases and at J to 6 bases, leaving 4 bases not matched to a gene. The CDR3 loop is CATSDPGLAGELFF. CDR3 nucleotide sequence: TGTGCCACCAGTGACCCCGGACTAGCCGGGGAGCTGTTTTTT.

This chain connects TRBV5-4 to TRBJ1-4; 9 positions match TRBD1. V lost 4 bases, J lost 8 bases, and 6 bases stayed unmatched. Looked up from germline, CDR1 is SGHNT and CDR2 is YYREEE (reference sequence). This CDR3 spans 14 amino acids. DNA for the CDR3: TGTGCCAGCAGCCTTCGGACAGGGGACGAAAAACTGTTTTTT. It translates to CASSLRTGDEKLFF.

The rearrangement joins TRBV7-2 to TRBJ1-2, with D maybe TRBD1 (5 bases). CDR1 is SGHTA and CDR2 is FQGNSA in the germline V gene. Trimming cost V 5 bases and J 1 base, with 11 bases left between them. The CDR3 is 14 amino acids. CDR3 coding DNA: TGTGCCAGCAGCCAGGGTCAGATTAACTATGGCTACACCTTC. Translation: CASSQGQINYGYTF. The full variable domain, with the rest looked up from reference TRBV7-2 and TRBJ1-2, is GAGVSQSPSNKVTEKGKDVELRCDPISGHTALYWYRQSLGQGLEFLIYFQGNSAPDKSGLPSDRFSAERTGGSVSTLTIQRTQQEDSAVYLCASSQGQINYGYTFGSGTRLTVV.

The chain recombines TRBV5-4 with TRBJ2-3; TRBD2 matches 11 bases. Trimming at V came to 4 bases and at J to 2 bases, leaving 9 bases not matched to a gene. Germline CDR1 is SGHNT and CDR2 is YYREEE (reference sequence). CDR3 length: 17 residues. The CDR3 loop reads CASSPSASGRNTDTQYF. The CDR3 nucleotides read TGTGCCAGCAGCCCTTCGGCTAGCGGGAGGAACACAGATACGCAGTATTTT.

This clone was counted between two and nine times. This same CDR3 is encoded by further DNA sequences in the sample. The chain employs TRBV5-4 and TRBJ1-1; D is unresolved. V was shortened by 2 bases and J by 4 bases, with 6 bases between the two germline ends. Per germline, CDR1 SGHNT and CDR2 YYREEE (reference sequence). The CDR3 is made up of 12 amino acids. Written as DNA, the CDR3 is TGTGCCAGCAGCTTCACGGGCACTGAAGCTTTCTTT. Translated, it gives CASSFTGTEAFF.

This clone was recorded only once. The chain carries TRBV19 and TRBJ1-2; 9 positions agree with TRBD1. Per the germline V gene, CDR1 is LNHDA and CDR2 is SQIVND (reference sequence). This CDR3 contains 14 residues. J gave up 6 bases and V 2 bases, and 4 bases lay outside the gene matches. The CDR3 loop is CASSIKQGAHGYTF. For the CDR3, the DNA is TGTGCCAGTAGTATAAAACAGGGGGCCCATGGCTACACCTTC.

The gene calls are TRBV4-3 and TRBJ2-2, with D unresolved. The CDR3 totals 15 residues. The germline CDR1 and CDR2 sequences are LGHNA and YSLEER. V lost 0 bases, J lost 3 bases, and 8 bases lay in between. For the CDR3, the DNA is TGCGCCAGCAGCCAAGACGGTTTTTACACCGGGGAGCTGTTTTTT. Protein sequence: CASSQDGFYTGELFF.

This clone was observed a single time. Here the CDR3 reads CASSPEIGLASNEQFF. The CDR3 DNA sequence: TGTGCCAGCAGTCCCGAAATTGGACTAGCGAGCAATGAGCAGTTCTTC. This chain uses TRBV9 with TRBJ2-1; TRBD2 aligns across 9 bases. This CDR3 is 16 amino acids long. Germline CDR1 is SGDLS and CDR2 is YYNGEE. Germline trimming cut 5 bases from V and 6 bases from J; bases unmatched to any gene: 12.